This entry concerns a single T cell receptor beta chain. What it binds is not known. This entry is derived from a study of a mutant IDH1 vaccine in newly diagnosed glioma. Study background: Before enrollment, patients got radiotherapy alone, temozolomide alone, or mostly the combination. Study results and caveats: It seemed that pseudoprogression was not linked to changes in the top peripheral T cell clonotypes.

The repertoire was sequenced with immunoSEQ multiplex PCR; TCRdb's copy has only in-frame clones and lacks some. The sample holds roughly 69,000 clones, 85% to 90% seen once. The time point: week 35, safety follow-up. In every dose of vaccine, 300 ug of mutant IDH1 20-mer peptide was given alongside topical imiquimod. The CDR3 sequence is 16 residues long. CDR1 SGDLS and CDR2 YYNGEE come from the germline V gene. Germline trimming cut 3 bases from V and 7 bases from J; bases unmatched to any gene: 13. The sequence was obtained from a man aged 25-45 years with glioma. The J gene is TRBJ1-3, the V gene TRBV9; TRBD1 matches 7 bases. The sample was PBMCs, taken from a glioma patient whose treatment included an IDH1 peptide vaccine. CDR3 region: CASSADGRTGGNTIYF. The CDR3 nucleotides are TGTGCCAGCAGCGCGGATGGGAGGACAGGAGGCAACACCATATATTTT.